One and the same sample provided the 6 T cell receptor beta chains below, sequenced in a study of blood T cell repertoires in COVID-19. The assay was immunoSEQ multiplex PCR, and TCRdb's table has in-frame clones only and misses some. The table has some 190,000 clones, about 88% seen once. Material for sequencing was PBMCs or T cells enriched from blood (not recorded which). The receptors here all came from a middle-aged woman in a cohort exposed to, infected with or recovered from COVID-19 (not recorded which).

The chain links TRBV5-1 to TRBJ2-2; maybe TRBD1 (6 bases). V lost 6 bases and J 0 bases, leaving 12 bases between the germline ends. This CDR3 comprises 15 residues. CDR1 is SGHRS and CDR2 is YFSETQ in the germline V gene. The CDR3 DNA follows: TGCGCCAGCACTACCGGGACAACGAACACCGGGGAGCTGTTTTTT. Its translation: CASTTGTTNTGELFF. The variable domain in full, with the rest retrieved from reference TRBV5-1 and TRBJ2-2, is KAGVTQTPRYLIKTRGQQVTLSCSPISGHRSVSWYQQTPGQGLQFLFEYFSETQRNKGNFPGRFSGRQFSNSRSEMNVSTLELGDSALYLCASTTGTTNTGELFFGEGSRLTVL.

The chain joins TRBV10-1 to TRBJ2-3; D may be TRBD1 (5 bases). CDR1 WNHNN and CDR2 SYGVQD come from the germline V gene (reference sequence). V lost 7 bases to trimming and J lost 5 bases, with 13 bases between them. The CDR3 loop spans 13 amino acids. CDR3 DNA sequence: TGCGCCAGCACGCAGGGCATAGGAGATACGCAGTATTTT. It yields the protein CASTQGIGDTQYF.

The chain combines TRBV10-2 with TRBJ1-1; D is undetermined. Trimming shortened V by 8 bases and J by 0 bases, and 10 bases separated the two germline ends. The length of the CDR3 is 13 residues. CDR1 and CDR2 from the germline V gene are WSHSY and SAAADI. The DNA for the CDR3 is TGCGCCAGCTCGACTTTCATGAACACTGAAGCTTTCTTT. Translation gives CASSTFMNTEAFF.

The chain recombines TRBV5-1 with TRBJ1-6, with D uncertain. Trimming took 0 bases from V and 12 from J, leaving 7 bases between them. Germline CDR1 SGHRS, CDR2 YFSETQ. The length of the CDR3 is 12 residues. The CDR3 DNA follows: TGCGCCAGCAGCTTGGACGGGAGACCCCTCCACTTT. Translated, it gives CASSLDGRPLHF.

The chain combines TRBV19 with TRBJ2-4; the match to TRBD2 covers 8 bases. The V gene end was trimmed by 5 bases and the J gene end by 6 bases; junction bases not matched to a gene: 6. Per germline, CDR1 LNHDA and CDR2 SQIVND (reference sequence). The CDR3 is 14 residues long. The DNA of the CDR3 is TGTGCCAGTAGTTCGGGGGGGGCCCGAAACATTCAGTACTTC. It codes for CASSSGGARNIQYF.

This clone was recorded a few times. The gene calls are TRBV6-5 and TRBJ2-7, with 7 bases that match TRBD1. Trimming cost V 2 bases and J 4 bases; bases outside gene matches: 5. CDR1 MNHEY and CDR2 SVGAGI come from the germline V gene. CDR3 length equals 14 residues. This chain's CDR3 is CASSYGQGDYEQYF. The CDR3 bases are TGTGCCAGCAGTTACGGCCAGGGGGATTACGAGCAGTACTTC.